The TCR beta chain described here comes from a study of cytomegalovirus exposure and HLA in healthy donors. For this clone: Its specificity is unknown.

Germline CDR1 MNHNY, CDR2 SVGAGI (reference sequence). Between the trimmed V and J ends, which lost 6 bases and 4 bases, there was a span of 16 bases. This CDR3 is built from 14 residues. The study's findings and limits: Diagnosis of cytomegalovirus status made by the classifier reportedly showed high specificity and sensitivity. Listed as cytomegalovirus-associated were 150 or so TCR beta chains.

Repertoires were generated with immunoSEQ multiplex PCR, while TCRdb's copy carries only in-frame clones and drops some. Here the sample spans some 80,000 clones, 96% being singletons. The sequenced sample was PBMCs. The chain links TRBV6-6 to TRBJ2-7, with D possibly TRBD1 on 5 matching bases. This receptor was obtained from a woman aged 18-29 years in good health and CMV-seronegative. The CDR3 sequence is CASSPPPDSYEQYF. The DNA for the CDR3 is TGTGCCAGCAGCCCACCACCCGACAGTTACGAGCAGTACTTC.